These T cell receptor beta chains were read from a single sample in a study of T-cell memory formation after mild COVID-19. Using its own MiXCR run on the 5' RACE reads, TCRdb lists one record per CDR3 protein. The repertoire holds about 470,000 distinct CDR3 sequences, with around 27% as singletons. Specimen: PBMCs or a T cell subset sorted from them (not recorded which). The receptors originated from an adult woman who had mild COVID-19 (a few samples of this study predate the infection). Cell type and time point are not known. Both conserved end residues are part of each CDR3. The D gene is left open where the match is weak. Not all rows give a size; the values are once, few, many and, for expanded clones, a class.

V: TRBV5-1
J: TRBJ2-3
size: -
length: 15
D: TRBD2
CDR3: CASSLTTSGTDTQYF
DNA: TGCGCCAGCAGCTTAACGACTAGCGGCACAGATACGCAGTATTTT

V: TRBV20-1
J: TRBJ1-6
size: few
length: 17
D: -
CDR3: CSARVYGSPSYNSPLHF
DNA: TGCAGTGCTAGAGTATATGGGTCCCCCTCCTATAATTCACCCCTCCACTTT

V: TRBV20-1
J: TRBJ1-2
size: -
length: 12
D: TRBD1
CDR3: CSARTGGIGYTF
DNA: TGCAGTGCTAGGACAGGGGGTATTGGCTACACCTTC

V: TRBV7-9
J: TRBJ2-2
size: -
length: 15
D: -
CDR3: CASSLSGANTGELFF
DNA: TGTGCCAGCAGCTTGAGTGGAGCGAACACCGGGGAGCTGTTTTTT

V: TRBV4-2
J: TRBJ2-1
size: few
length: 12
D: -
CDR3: CASSQASSEQFF
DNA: TGTGCCAGCAGCCAAGCTAGCTCTGAGCAGTTCTTC

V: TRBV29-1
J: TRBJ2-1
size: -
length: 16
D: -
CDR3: CSVEGDAGMVYNEQFF
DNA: TGCAGCGTTGAAGGTGACGCAGGGATGGTCTACAATGAGCAGTTCTTC

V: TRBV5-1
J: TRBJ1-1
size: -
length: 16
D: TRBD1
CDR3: CASSLDEDRMITEAFF
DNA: TGCGCCAGCAGCTTGGATGAGGACAGGATGATTACTGAAGCTTTCTTT

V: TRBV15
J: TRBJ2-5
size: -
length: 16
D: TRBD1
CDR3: CATSRDVAGGPETQYF
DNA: TGTGCCACCAGCAGAGATGTGGCAGGGGGCCCAGAGACCCAGTACTTC

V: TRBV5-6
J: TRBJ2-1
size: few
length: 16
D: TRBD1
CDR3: CASSLRDRASYNEQFF
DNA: TGTGCCAGCAGCTTGCGGGACAGGGCCTCCTACAATGAGCAGTTCTTC

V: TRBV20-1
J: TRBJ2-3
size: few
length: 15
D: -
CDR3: CSAQPGDGVTDTQYF
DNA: TGCAGTGCCCAACCCGGGGACGGGGTGACAGATACGCAGTATTTT

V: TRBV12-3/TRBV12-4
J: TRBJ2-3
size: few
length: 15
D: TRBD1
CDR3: CASTYRTGVSDTQYF
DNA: TGTGCCAGCACCTACCGGACAGGGGTATCAGATACGCAGTATTTT

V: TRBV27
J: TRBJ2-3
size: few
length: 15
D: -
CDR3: CASSHEPGSTDTQYF
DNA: TGTGCCAGCAGCCATGAACCCGGTTCGACAGATACGCAGTATTTT

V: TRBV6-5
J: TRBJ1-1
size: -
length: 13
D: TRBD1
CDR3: CASSQGGYTEAFF
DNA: TGTGCCAGCAGTCAGGGGGGGTACACTGAAGCTTTCTTT

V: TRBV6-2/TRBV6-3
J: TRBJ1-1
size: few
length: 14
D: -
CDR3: CASRFDILNTEAFF
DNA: TGTGCCAGCCGCTTCGACATTCTGAACACTGAAGCTTTCTTT

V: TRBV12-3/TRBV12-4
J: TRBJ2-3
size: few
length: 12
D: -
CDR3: CASTISTDTQYF
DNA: TGTGCCAGCACGATCAGCACAGATACGCAGTATTTT

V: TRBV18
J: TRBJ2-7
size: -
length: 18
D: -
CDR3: CASSPLTPRQSQPYEQYF
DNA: TGTGCCAGCTCACCACTTACCCCTCGGCAGTCACAGCCCTACGAGCAGTACTTC